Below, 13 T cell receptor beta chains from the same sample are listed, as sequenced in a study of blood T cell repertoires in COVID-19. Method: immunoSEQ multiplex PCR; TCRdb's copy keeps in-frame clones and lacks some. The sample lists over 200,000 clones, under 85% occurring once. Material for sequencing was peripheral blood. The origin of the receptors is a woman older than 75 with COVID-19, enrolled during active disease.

Here the CDR3 reads CASSPGGLSEAFF. CDR3 bases: TGTGCCAGCAGCCCGGGGGGGCTCTCTGAAGCTTTCTTT. V usage is TRBV7-9 and J usage is TRBJ1-1; D might be TRBD1 (6 bases). Deletions cut 5 bases from V and 6 bases from J, with 13 bases between. The CDR3 extends over 13 amino acids. Germline V CDR1 and CDR2: SEHNR, FQNEAQ (reference sequence).

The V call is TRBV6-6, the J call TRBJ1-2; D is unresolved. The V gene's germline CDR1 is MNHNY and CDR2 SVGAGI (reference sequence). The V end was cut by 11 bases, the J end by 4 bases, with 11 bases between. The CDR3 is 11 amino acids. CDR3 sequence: CAHYGFYGYTF. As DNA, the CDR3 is TGTGCCCACTACGGGTTCTATGGCTACACCTTC.

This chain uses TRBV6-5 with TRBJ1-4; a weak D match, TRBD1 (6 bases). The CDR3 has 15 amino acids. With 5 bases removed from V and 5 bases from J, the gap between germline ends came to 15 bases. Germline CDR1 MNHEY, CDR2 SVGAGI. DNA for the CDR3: TGTGCCAGCAGTCCAGGACAGACCTTAAATGAAAAACTGTTTTTT. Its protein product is CASSPGQTLNEKLFF.

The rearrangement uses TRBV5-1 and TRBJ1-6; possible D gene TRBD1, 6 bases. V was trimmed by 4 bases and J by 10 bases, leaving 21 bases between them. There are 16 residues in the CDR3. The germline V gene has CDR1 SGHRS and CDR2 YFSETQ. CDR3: CASSPGGRSPGSPLHF. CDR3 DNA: TGCGCCAGCAGCCCGGGGGGCCGCTCCCCGGGATCACCCCTCCACTTT.

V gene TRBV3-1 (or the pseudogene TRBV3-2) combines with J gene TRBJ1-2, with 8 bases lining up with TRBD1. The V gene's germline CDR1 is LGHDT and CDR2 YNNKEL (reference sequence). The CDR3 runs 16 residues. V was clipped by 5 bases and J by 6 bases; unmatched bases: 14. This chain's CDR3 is CASSSEILQGGDGYTF. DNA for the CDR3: TGTGCCAGCAGCTCGGAAATACTACAGGGGGGGGATGGCTACACCTTC.

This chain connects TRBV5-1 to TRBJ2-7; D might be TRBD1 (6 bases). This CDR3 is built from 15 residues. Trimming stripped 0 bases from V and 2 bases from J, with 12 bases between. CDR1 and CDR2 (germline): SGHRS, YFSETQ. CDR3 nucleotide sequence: TGCGCCAGCAGCTTGGGAGGGACATCCCCCTACGAGCAGTACTTC. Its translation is CASSLGGTSPYEQYF.

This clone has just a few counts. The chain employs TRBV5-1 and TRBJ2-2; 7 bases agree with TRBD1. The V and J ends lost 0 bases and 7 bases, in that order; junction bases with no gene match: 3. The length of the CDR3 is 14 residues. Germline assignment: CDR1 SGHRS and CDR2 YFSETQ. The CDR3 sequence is CASSLETGYGELFF. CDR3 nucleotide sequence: TGCGCCAGCAGCTTGGAGACAGGGTACGGGGAGCTGTTTTTT.

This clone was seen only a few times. In DNA form, the CDR3 reads TGTGCCAGCACCACGGGTCTTTATAGCAATCAGCCCCAGCATTTT. Protein: CASTTGLYSNQPQHF. The chain combines TRBV21-1 with TRBJ1-5. TRBV21-1 is classified as a pseudogene. The CDR3 extends over 15 amino acids.

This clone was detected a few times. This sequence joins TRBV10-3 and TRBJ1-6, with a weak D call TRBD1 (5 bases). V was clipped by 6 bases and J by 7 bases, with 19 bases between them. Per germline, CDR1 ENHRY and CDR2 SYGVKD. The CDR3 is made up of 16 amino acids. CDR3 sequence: CAIRDGNAGGNSPLHF. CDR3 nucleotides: TGTGCCATCAGGGATGGAAACGCCGGGGGGAATTCACCCCTCCACTTT.

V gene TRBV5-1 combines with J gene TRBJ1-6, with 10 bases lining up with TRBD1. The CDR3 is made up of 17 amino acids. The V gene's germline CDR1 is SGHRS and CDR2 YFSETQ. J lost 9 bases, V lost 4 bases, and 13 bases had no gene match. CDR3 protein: CASSPWTGGTLTSPLHF. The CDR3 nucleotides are TGCGCCAGCAGCCCGTGGACAGGGGGTACCTTGACTTCACCCCTCCACTTT.

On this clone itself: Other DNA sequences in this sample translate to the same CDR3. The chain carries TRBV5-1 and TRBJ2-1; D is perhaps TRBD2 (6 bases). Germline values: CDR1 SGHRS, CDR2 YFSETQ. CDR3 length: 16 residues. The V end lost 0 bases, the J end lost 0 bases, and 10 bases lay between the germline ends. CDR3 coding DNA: TGCGCCAGCAGCTTGGCGGCGGGAAGCTCCTACAATGAGCAGTTCTTC. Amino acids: CASSLAAGSSYNEQFF.

CDR3 sequence: CASSIGSQVRVTDTQYF. The CDR3 coding sequence is TGTGCCAGTAGTATAGGCTCTCAAGTCAGGGTCACAGATACGCAGTATTTT. The genes are TRBV19 and TRBJ2-3; a possible D gene is TRBD1 (5 bases). This CDR3 is 17 amino acids long. Germline-derived CDR1 and CDR2 are LNHDA and SQIVND (reference sequence). V gave up 1 base and J gave up 2 bases, with 16 bases separating them.

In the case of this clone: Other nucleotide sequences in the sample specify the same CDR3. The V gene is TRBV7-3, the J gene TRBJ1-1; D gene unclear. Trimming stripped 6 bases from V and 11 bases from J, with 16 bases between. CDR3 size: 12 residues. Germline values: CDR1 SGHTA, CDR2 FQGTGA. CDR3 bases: TGTGCCAGCAGGAACCCGGGCACGGGGGCTTTCTTT. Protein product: CASRNPGTGAFF.